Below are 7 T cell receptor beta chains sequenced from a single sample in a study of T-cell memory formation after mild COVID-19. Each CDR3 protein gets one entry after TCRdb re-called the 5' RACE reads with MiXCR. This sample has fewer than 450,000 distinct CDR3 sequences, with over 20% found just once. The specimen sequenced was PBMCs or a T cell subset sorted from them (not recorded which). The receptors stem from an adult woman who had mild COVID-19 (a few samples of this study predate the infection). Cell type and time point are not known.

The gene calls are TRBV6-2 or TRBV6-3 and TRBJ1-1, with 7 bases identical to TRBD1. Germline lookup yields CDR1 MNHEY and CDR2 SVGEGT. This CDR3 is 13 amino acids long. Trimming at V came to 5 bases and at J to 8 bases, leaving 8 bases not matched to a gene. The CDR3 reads CASSKTGPAEAFF. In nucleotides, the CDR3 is TGTGCCAGCAGTAAGACAGGGCCGGCCGAAGCTTTCTTT.

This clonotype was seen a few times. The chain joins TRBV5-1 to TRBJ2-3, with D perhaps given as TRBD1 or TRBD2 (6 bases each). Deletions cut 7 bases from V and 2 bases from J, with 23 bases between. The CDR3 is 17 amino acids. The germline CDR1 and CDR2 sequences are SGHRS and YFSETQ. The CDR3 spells CASGIRGGRRPTDTQYF. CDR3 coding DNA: TGCGCCAGCGGGATCAGGGGAGGCCGACGTCCCACAGATACGCAGTATTTT.

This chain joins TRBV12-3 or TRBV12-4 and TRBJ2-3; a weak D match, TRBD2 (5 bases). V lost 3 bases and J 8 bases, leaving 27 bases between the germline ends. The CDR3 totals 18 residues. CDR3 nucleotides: TGTGCCAGCAGTTTCGGGGTGGCTTGGCCCATAGACTTGGGTACGCAGTATTTT. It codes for CASSFGVAWPIDLGTQYF.

CDR3 DNA: TGTGCCAGCAGTGTCGCGCTAGCGGGAGCAGATACGCAGTATTTT. This translates into CASSVALAGADTQYF. The chain couples TRBV6-5 to TRBJ2-3; 10 nucleotides match TRBD2. The ends lost 5 bases at V and 4 bases at J; junction bases unmatched: 6. This CDR3 contains 15 residues. The germline gives CDR1 MNHEY, CDR2 SVGAGI.

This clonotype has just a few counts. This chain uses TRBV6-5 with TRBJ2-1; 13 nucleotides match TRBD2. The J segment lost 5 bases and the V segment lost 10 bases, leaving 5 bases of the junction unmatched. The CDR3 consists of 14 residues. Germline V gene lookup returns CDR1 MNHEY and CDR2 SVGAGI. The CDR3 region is CATRGLAGDNEQFF. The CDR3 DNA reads TGTGCCACACGAGGACTAGCGGGAGACAATGAGCAGTTCTTC.

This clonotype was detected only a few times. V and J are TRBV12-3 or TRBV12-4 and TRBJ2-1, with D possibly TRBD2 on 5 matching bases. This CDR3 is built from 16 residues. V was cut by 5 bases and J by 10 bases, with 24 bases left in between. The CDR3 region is CASSREDEGRPGEQFF. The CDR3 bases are TGTGCCAGCAGTAGGGAAGATGAGGGCCGCCCCGGGGAGCAGTTCTTC.

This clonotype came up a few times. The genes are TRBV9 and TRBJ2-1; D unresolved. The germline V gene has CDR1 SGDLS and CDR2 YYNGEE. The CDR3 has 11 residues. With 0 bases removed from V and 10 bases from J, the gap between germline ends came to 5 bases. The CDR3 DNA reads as TGTGCCAGCAGCGTAGCTGCCGAGCAGTTCTTC. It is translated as CASSVAAEQFF.